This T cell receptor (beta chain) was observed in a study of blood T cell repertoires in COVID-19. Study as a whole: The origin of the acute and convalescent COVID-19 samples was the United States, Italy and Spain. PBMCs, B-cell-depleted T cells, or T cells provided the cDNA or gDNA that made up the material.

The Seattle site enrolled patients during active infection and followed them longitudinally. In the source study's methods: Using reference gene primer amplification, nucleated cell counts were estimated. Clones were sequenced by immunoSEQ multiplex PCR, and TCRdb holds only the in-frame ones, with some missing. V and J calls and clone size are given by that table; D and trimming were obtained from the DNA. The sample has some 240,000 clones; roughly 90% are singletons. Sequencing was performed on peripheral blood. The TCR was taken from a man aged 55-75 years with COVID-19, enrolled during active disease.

This CDR3 is CASSAQGDYGYTF. The CDR3 DNA is TGTGCCAGCAGCGCCCAAGGGGACTATGGCTACACCTTC. The chain combines TRBV3-1 (or the pseudogene TRBV3-2) with TRBJ1-2, with D possibly being TRBD1 (5 bases). CDR1 and CDR2 (germline): LGHDT, YNNKEL (reference sequence). Trimming shortened V by 5 bases and J by 3 bases, and 10 bases separated the two germline ends. The CDR3 contains 13 residues.